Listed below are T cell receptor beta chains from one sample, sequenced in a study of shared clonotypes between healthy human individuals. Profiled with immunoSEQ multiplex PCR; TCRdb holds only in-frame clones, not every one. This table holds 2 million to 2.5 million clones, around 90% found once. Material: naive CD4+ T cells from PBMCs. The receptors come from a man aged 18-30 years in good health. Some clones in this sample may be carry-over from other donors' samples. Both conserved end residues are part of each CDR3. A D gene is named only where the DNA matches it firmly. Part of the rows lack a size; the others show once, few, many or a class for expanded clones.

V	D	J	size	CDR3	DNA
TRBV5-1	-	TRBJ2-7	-	CASSLAAASYEQYF	TGCGCCAGCAGCTTGGCAGCCGCTTCCTACGAGCAGTACTTC
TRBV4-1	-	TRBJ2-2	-	CASSQGGRTNTGELFF	TGCGCCAGCAGCCAAGGGGGGAGGACGAACACCGGGGAGCTGTTTTTT
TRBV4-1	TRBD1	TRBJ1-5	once	CASSLGFDRDNQPQHF	TGCGCCAGCAGCCTAGGATTTGACAGGGATAATCAGCCCCAGCATTTT
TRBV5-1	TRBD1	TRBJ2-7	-	CASSSFIGTGNEQYF	TGCGCCAGCAGCTCATTTATCGGGACAGGGAACGAGCAGTACTTC
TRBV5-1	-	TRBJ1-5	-	CASSLAQGGQPQHF	TGCGCCAGCAGCTTGGCGCAGGGTGGACAGCCCCAGCATTTT
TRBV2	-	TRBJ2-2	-	CASTPTGANTGELFF	TGTGCCAGCACCCCGACGGGCGCGAACACCGGGGAGCTGTTTTTT
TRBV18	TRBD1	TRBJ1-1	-	CASSPTGPHTEAFF	TGTGCCAGCTCCCCGACAGGGCCCCACACTGAAGCTTTCTTT
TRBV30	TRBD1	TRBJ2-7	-	CAWRVTGGAPYEQYF	TGTGCCTGGAGAGTGACAGGGGGCGCCCCCTACGAGCAGTACTTC
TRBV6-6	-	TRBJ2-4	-	CASSQTQQSPNIQYF	TGTGCCAGCAGCCAAACGCAACAATCTCCAAACATTCAGTACTTC
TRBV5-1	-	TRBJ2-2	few	CASSWAGNTGELFF	TGCGCCAGCAGCTGGGCGGGGAACACCGGGGAGCTGTTTTTT
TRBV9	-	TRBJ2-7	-	CASSVAGSPGAEQYF	TGTGCCAGCAGCGTAGCTGGCTCCCCAGGGGCCGAGCAGTACTTC
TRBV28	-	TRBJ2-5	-	CASSLRAFSETQYF	TGTGCCAGCAGTTTACGTGCCTTCTCGGAGACCCAGTACTTC
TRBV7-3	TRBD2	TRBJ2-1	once	CASSSTSGTVLFF	TGTGCCAGCAGCTCGACTAGCGGGACCGTGTTGTTCTTC
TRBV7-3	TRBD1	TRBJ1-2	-	CASRAQGGGYTF	TGTGCCAGCAGAGCCCAGGGGGGAGGCTACACCTTC
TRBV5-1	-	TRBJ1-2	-	CASSLFTASGYTF	TGCGCCAGCAGCTTGTTTACAGCTAGTGGCTACACCTTC
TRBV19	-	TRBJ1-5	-	CASSTTGYVHQPQHF	TGTGCCAGTAGTACCACAGGGTACGTGCATCAGCCCCAGCATTTT
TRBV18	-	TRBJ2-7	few	CASSPQGGRGEQYF	TGTGCCAGCTCACCACAAGGAGGTAGAGGCGAGCAGTACTTC
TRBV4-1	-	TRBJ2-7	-	CASSQGEVGAAYEQYF	TGCGCCAGCAGCCAAGGGGAGGTCGGAGCGGCCTACGAGCAGTACTTC
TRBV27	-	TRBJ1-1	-	CASSPRGRTEAFF	TGTGCCAGCAGTCCGCGCGGGCGGACTGAAGCTTTCTTT
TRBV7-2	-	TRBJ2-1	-	CASSLPRTYNEQFF	TGTGCCAGCAGCTTACCTCGGACGTACAATGAGCAGTTCTTC
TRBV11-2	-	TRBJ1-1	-	CASRSPGRHKEAFF	TGTGCCAGCAGGTCACCGGGACGGCACAAGGAAGCTTTCTTT
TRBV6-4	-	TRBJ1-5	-	CASSKTRNQPQHF	TGTGCCAGCAGCAAGACAAGGAATCAGCCCCAGCATTTT